This T cell receptor (beta chain) comes out of a study of CD8 T cells in Susac syndrome. Germline assignment: CDR1 SNHLY and CDR2 FYNNEI. V lost 0 bases, J lost 5 bases, and 5 bases stayed unmatched. This CDR3 is 16 amino acids long. Note on this clonotype: Antigen: not known.

With random hexamers, reverse transcription was performed on about 0.45 to 1 ug of RNA. A multiplex approach, immunoSEQ multiplex PCR, amplified TCR beta CDR3 across 54 Vbeta and 13 Jbeta. TCRdb ran MiXCR on the immunoSEQ multiplex PCR reads and lists one entry per CDR3 protein. The profile shows 100,000 to 150,000 distinct CDR3 sequences, approximately 95% of them singletons. TCR beta was sequenced from blood CD8+ and CD4+ T cells. Study-level results: It was acknowledged by the study that relatively few individuals were included in its TCR sequencing and HLA analysis.

The sequenced material came from CD8+ T cells from PBMCs. The J gene is TRBJ2-3, the V gene TRBV2; 10 positions match TRBD2. The TCR comes from a human donor with multiple sclerosis. The CDR3 DNA reads TGTGCCAGCAGTGAAGCGCTCAGGACTAGCGGAGATACGCAGTATTTT. It codes for CASSEALRTSGDTQYF.